These 7 T cell receptor beta chains came from one sample sequenced in a study of a mutant IDH1 vaccine in newly diagnosed glioma. Sequenced by immunoSEQ multiplex PCR; TCRdb stores in-frame clones only, minus some. This sample carries tens of thousands of clones, about three quarters of them seen once, and the ten largest clones take around 4.7%. No antigen has been assigned to these receptors. The time point: week 47, end of study. Vaccination used 300 ug of mutant IDH1 20-mer peptide per dose, with topical imiquimod. This material consisted of PBMCs, taken from a glioma patient whose treatment included an IDH1 peptide vaccine. These receptors were taken from a middle-aged woman with glioma. Some clones in this sample may be carry-over from other donors' samples.

The chain couples TRBV9 to TRBJ2-2, with 8 nucleotides matching TRBD2. The CDR3 covers 17 residues. Trimming took 2 bases from V and 4 from J; bases not matched to a gene: 10. Germline-derived CDR1 and CDR2 are SGDLS and YYNGEE. CDR3 in amino acids: CASSVWTSGGPTGELFF. As DNA, the CDR3 is TGTGCCAGCAGCGTGTGGACGAGCGGGGGTCCCACCGGGGAGCTGTTTTTT.

V gene TRBV10-1 combines with J gene TRBJ1-1; D remains ambiguous. The CDR3 covers 14 residues. Per germline, CDR1 WNHNN and CDR2 SYGVQD (reference sequence). The V end lost 2 bases, the J end lost 5 bases, and 12 bases lay between the germline ends. The CDR3 here is CASSERQEQTEAFF. CDR3 nucleotide sequence: TGCGCCAGCAGTGAGCGGCAAGAACAGACTGAAGCTTTCTTT.

This chain uses TRBV2 with TRBJ2-7, with D perhaps TRBD1 or TRBD2 (6 bases each). This CDR3 spans 16 amino acids. From germline, CDR1 is SNHLY and CDR2 FYNNEI. Trimming removed 5 bases at V and 0 bases at J, with 17 bases between. CDR3 residues: CASSLPLQGLSYEQYF. The CDR3 region has the DNA TGTGCCAGCAGTCTCCCTTTACAGGGACTCTCCTACGAGCAGTACTTC.

A single count supports this clone. The chain has TRBV27 and TRBJ2-7; 9 bases are a match to TRBD2. V gave up 2 bases and J gave up 5 bases; unmatched junction bases: 7. Germline CDR1 and CDR2: MNHEY and SMNVEV (reference sequence). This CDR3 has 15 amino acids. The CDR3 DNA is TGTGCCAGCAGTTTAAGGGCGGGAGGGCGTCACGAGCAGTACTTC. Residues: CASSLRAGGRHEQYF.

The chain is built from TRBV30 and TRBJ2-2; D may be TRBD1 or TRBD2 (6 bases each). With 5 bases removed from V and 1 base from J, the gap between germline ends came to 11 bases. The germline gives CDR1 GTSNPN, CDR2 SVGIG (reference sequence). The CDR3 extends over 14 amino acids. The CDR3 reads CAWVRGVNTGELFF. CDR3 bases: TGTGCCTGGGTGAGGGGGGTGAACACCGGGGAGCTGTTTTTT.

The chain carries TRBV7-9 and TRBJ2-5; no clear D gene. V was cut by 3 bases and J by 5 bases, with 10 bases left in between. In germline, CDR1 is SEHNR, CDR2 FQNEAQ (reference sequence). CDR3 length: 13 residues. CDR3 loop: CASSLDVWETQYF. The CDR3 nucleotides are TGTGCCAGCAGCTTGGACGTTTGGGAGACCCAGTACTTC.

This sequence joins TRBV11-2 and TRBJ2-3, with no clear D. The CDR3 has 13 residues. Looked up from germline, CDR1 is SGHAT and CDR2 is FQNNGV. Trimming took 2 bases from V and 2 from J, leaving 5 bases between them. This chain's CDR3 is CASSLNPTDTQYF. In DNA form, the CDR3 reads TGTGCCAGCAGCTTAAACCCCACAGATACGCAGTATTTT. Complete variable domain (other parts from reference TRBV11-2 and TRBJ2-3): EAGVAQSPRYKIIEKRQSVAFWCNPISGHATLYWYQQILGQGPKLLIQFQNNGVVDDSQLPKDRFSAERLKGVDSTLKIQPAKLEDSAVYLCASSLNPTDTQYFGPGTRLTVL.